These T cell receptor beta chains were read from a single sample in a study of breast tumors, draining lymph nodes, adjacent tissues. One entry per CDR3 protein results from TCRdb running MiXCR on the multiplex PCR reads. Among some 200,000 distinct CDR3 sequences, roughly 31% were seen once, and the ten largest hold approximately 4.5%. The sequencing sample was made of axillary lymph node tissue. These receptors originate from a female donor with breast cancer. Some clones in this sample may be carry-over from other donors' samples. CDR3s include the opening cysteine and the closing phenylalanine or tryptophan. Fields, in order: J gene, D gene, V gene, clone size, CDR3 length, CDR3 DNA, CDR3 protein. A D gene is named only where the DNA matches it firmly. Expanded clones are given a class, and other clones once, few, many or no size at all.

j_call: TRBJ1-6
d_call: NA
v_call: TRBV20-1
clone_size: many
cdr3_length: 13
cdr3_nt: TGCAGTGTGGGGGGACTTTATAATTCACCCCTCCACTTT
cdr3_aa: CSVGGLYNSPLHF

j_call: TRBJ2-1
d_call: TRBD2
v_call: TRBV7-9
clone_size: NA
cdr3_length: 16
cdr3_nt: TGTGCCAGCAGCTCAGGGAGGACTAGCGGGAACAATGAGCAGTTCTTC
cdr3_aa: CASSSGRTSGNNEQFF

j_call: TRBJ2-1
d_call: TRBD2
v_call: TRBV20-1
clone_size: many
cdr3_length: 16
cdr3_nt: TGCAGTGCTAGAGATCCTAGCGGGAAGGGGTACAATGAGCAGTTCTTC
cdr3_aa: CSARDPSGKGYNEQFF

j_call: TRBJ2-3
d_call: TRBD2
v_call: TRBV12-5
clone_size: NA
cdr3_length: 16
cdr3_nt: TGTGCCAGCAGTTTACCTAGCGGGGGGATCACAGATACGCAGTATTTT
cdr3_aa: CASSLPSGGITDTQYF

j_call: TRBJ1-5
d_call: NA
v_call: TRBV4-2
clone_size: NA
cdr3_length: 14
cdr3_nt: TGTGCCAGCAGACAAGATACTTTGAGGCGGCCCCAGCATTTT
cdr3_aa: CASRQDTLRRPQHF

j_call: TRBJ2-1
d_call: NA
v_call: TRBV6-1
clone_size: NA
cdr3_length: 14
cdr3_nt: TGTGCCGGCAGTCCCCCAAGCATGAGCAATGAGCAGTTCTTC
cdr3_aa: CAGSPPSMSNEQFF

j_call: TRBJ1-4
d_call: NA
v_call: TRBV5-5
clone_size: many
cdr3_length: 14
cdr3_nt: TGTGCCAGCAGCTTGGAGGGGGTGGGTGAAAAACTGTTTTTT
cdr3_aa: CASSLEGVGEKLFF

j_call: TRBJ1-1
d_call: NA
v_call: TRBV29-1
clone_size: NA
cdr3_length: 13
cdr3_nt: TGCAGCGTTACATCGGCCAGGAACACTGAAGCTTTCTTT
cdr3_aa: CSVTSARNTEAFF

j_call: TRBJ2-3
d_call: NA
v_call: TRBV29-1
clone_size: many
cdr3_length: 13
cdr3_nt: TGCAGCGTTGTTACGGTACGCACAGATACGCAGTATTTT
cdr3_aa: CSVVTVRTDTQYF

j_call: TRBJ2-3
d_call: NA
v_call: TRBV6-5
clone_size: many
cdr3_length: 14
cdr3_nt: TGTGCCAGCAGCCCACAGAGTAGCACAGATACGCAGTATTTT
cdr3_aa: CASSPQSSTDTQYF

j_call: TRBJ1-4
d_call: NA
v_call: TRBV7-9
clone_size: NA
cdr3_length: 17
cdr3_nt: TGTGCCAGCAGCTTAGTGGGCAGGGGAGCAACTAATGAAAAACTGTTTTTT
cdr3_aa: CASSLVGRGATNEKLFF

j_call: TRBJ2-3
d_call: TRBD1
v_call: TRBV11-2
clone_size: many
cdr3_length: 14
cdr3_nt: TGTGCCAGCAGCTTTGCTCAGGGGGCAAATACGCAGTATTTT
cdr3_aa: CASSFAQGANTQYF

j_call: TRBJ2-5
d_call: NA
v_call: TRBV20-1
clone_size: many
cdr3_length: 13
cdr3_nt: TGCAGTGCTAGTTACCGGAATCAAGAGACCCAGTACTTC
cdr3_aa: CSASYRNQETQYF

j_call: TRBJ1-4
d_call: NA
v_call: TRBV4-1
clone_size: many
cdr3_length: 14
cdr3_nt: TGCGCCAGCAGCCAATCAGGGCCGGAAGAAAAACTGTTTTTT
cdr3_aa: CASSQSGPEEKLFF

j_call: TRBJ2-3
d_call: NA
v_call: TRBV2
clone_size: NA
cdr3_length: 10
cdr3_nt: TGTGCCAGCATTCTAAATACGCAGTATTTT
cdr3_aa: CASILNTQYF

j_call: TRBJ1-3
d_call: TRBD1
v_call: TRBV5-1
clone_size: many
cdr3_length: 15
cdr3_nt: TGCGCCAGCAGCCCGGGACAGGGCACTGGAAACACCATATATTTT
cdr3_aa: CASSPGQGTGNTIYF

j_call: TRBJ2-1
d_call: NA
v_call: TRBV7-3
clone_size: many
cdr3_length: 15
cdr3_nt: TGTGCCAGCAGCTCGGGGGGCAGGGGGCTTTATGAGCAGTTCTTC
cdr3_aa: CASSSGGRGLYEQFF

j_call: TRBJ1-5
d_call: NA
v_call: TRBV7-8
clone_size: many
cdr3_length: 15
cdr3_nt: TGTGCCAGCAGCTTAGCGTTTGGCAACAATCAGCCCCAGCATTTT
cdr3_aa: CASSLAFGNNQPQHF

j_call: TRBJ1-4
d_call: NA
v_call: TRBV30
clone_size: NA
cdr3_length: 13
cdr3_nt: TGTGCCTGGGGGGACGGTAGGGGTGAAAAACTGTTTTTT
cdr3_aa: CAWGDGRGEKLFF

j_call: TRBJ2-7
d_call: NA
v_call: TRBV6-5
clone_size: many
cdr3_length: 12
cdr3_nt: TGTGCCAGCAGTACACTAGGATACGAGCAGTACTTC
cdr3_aa: CASSTLGYEQYF

j_call: TRBJ1-2
d_call: NA
v_call: TRBV12-3/TRBV12-4
clone_size: NA
cdr3_length: 12
cdr3_nt: TGTGCCAGCAATTTCCCCCCCTATGGCTACACCTTC
cdr3_aa: CASNFPPYGYTF

j_call: TRBJ1-3
d_call: NA
v_call: TRBV2
clone_size: many
cdr3_length: 14
cdr3_nt: TGTGCCAGCAGTGAATGGGATACTGGAAACACCATATATTTT
cdr3_aa: CASSEWDTGNTIYF

j_call: TRBJ1-5
d_call: TRBD1
v_call: TRBV19
clone_size: many
cdr3_length: 15
cdr3_nt: TGTGCCAGTAGTGACGGACAGGGGAGGTATCAGCCCCAGCATTTT
cdr3_aa: CASSDGQGRYQPQHF

j_call: TRBJ2-1
d_call: NA
v_call: TRBV12-3/TRBV12-4
clone_size: many
cdr3_length: 14
cdr3_nt: TGTGCCAGCAGCTCAACTGGGGCTACGGTTGAGCAGTTCTTC
cdr3_aa: CASSSTGATVEQFF

j_call: TRBJ2-7
d_call: NA
v_call: TRBV18
clone_size: NA
cdr3_length: 16
cdr3_nt: TGTGCCAGCTCACTACCGAGACAGAACCCGTCTGGAGAGCAGTACTTC
cdr3_aa: CASSLPRQNPSGEQYF

j_call: TRBJ1-5
d_call: NA
v_call: TRBV15
clone_size: NA
cdr3_length: 16
cdr3_nt: TGTGCCACCAGCAGCTTGGTGGGGACAACTGGCCAGCCCCAGCATTTT
cdr3_aa: CATSSLVGTTGQPQHF

j_call: TRBJ2-6
d_call: TRBD2
v_call: TRBV25-1
clone_size: many
cdr3_length: 16
cdr3_nt: TGTGCCAGCAGTCCCCGGGGGGGAGGTGGGGCCAACGTCCTGACTTTC
cdr3_aa: CASSPRGGGGANVLTF

j_call: TRBJ2-1
d_call: TRBD2
v_call: TRBV7-9
clone_size: many
cdr3_length: 16
cdr3_nt: TGTGCCAGCAGCTTAGATTTAGCGGGGGCCTACAATGAGCAGTTCTTC
cdr3_aa: CASSLDLAGAYNEQFF

j_call: TRBJ1-4
d_call: TRBD1
v_call: TRBV2
clone_size: NA
cdr3_length: 14
cdr3_nt: TGTGCCAGCGGGACCGACAGGGGTAATGAAAAACTGTCTTTT
cdr3_aa: CASGTDRGNEKLSF

j_call: TRBJ2-2
d_call: TRBD1
v_call: TRBV20-1
clone_size: many
cdr3_length: 14
cdr3_nt: TGCAGTGCTCCCGGGACAGCGAACACCGGGGAGCTGTTTTTT
cdr3_aa: CSAPGTANTGELFF

j_call: TRBJ2-2
d_call: TRBD1
v_call: TRBV19
clone_size: many
cdr3_length: 16
cdr3_nt: TGTGCCAGTAGTATCACAGGGGGGACGAACACCGGGGAGCTGTTTTTT
cdr3_aa: CASSITGGTNTGELFF

j_call: TRBJ2-1
d_call: TRBD1
v_call: TRBV28
clone_size: NA
cdr3_length: 16
cdr3_nt: TGTGCCAGCAGTTTTGGATTCAGGGGGCAAAACAATGAGCAGTTCTTC
cdr3_aa: CASSFGFRGQNNEQFF

j_call: TRBJ2-5
d_call: NA
v_call: TRBV9
clone_size: many
cdr3_length: 15
cdr3_nt: TGTGCCAGCAGTCTTCGTCCGGGACTTCAAGAGACCCAGTACTTC
cdr3_aa: CASSLRPGLQETQYF

j_call: TRBJ1-4
d_call: TRBD1
v_call: TRBV19
clone_size: many
cdr3_length: 15
cdr3_nt: TGTGCCAGTAGTTCCAACCGGGACAGGGAGGAAAAACTGTTTTTT
cdr3_aa: CASSSNRDREEKLFF

j_call: TRBJ2-1
d_call: TRBD2
v_call: TRBV10-1
clone_size: many
cdr3_length: 16
cdr3_nt: TGCGCCAGCAGTGAGGCTGGGGGGGGAACCTACAATGAGCAGTTCTTC
cdr3_aa: CASSEAGGGTYNEQFF

j_call: TRBJ1-6
d_call: TRBD1
v_call: TRBV19
clone_size: NA
cdr3_length: 13
cdr3_nt: TGTGCCACCGGGACAGCTACAAATTCACCCCTCCACTTT
cdr3_aa: CATGTATNSPLHF

j_call: TRBJ2-3
d_call: TRBD2
v_call: TRBV7-9
clone_size: many
cdr3_length: 17
cdr3_nt: TGTGCCAGCAGCTTAGGATCATCTAGCGGGGGGGCAGATACGCAGTATTTT
cdr3_aa: CASSLGSSSGGADTQYF

j_call: TRBJ2-1
d_call: TRBD2
v_call: TRBV4-1
clone_size: many
cdr3_length: 17
cdr3_nt: TGCGCCAGCAGCCAGTCATCGGGACTAGCGGGGCGGAATGAGCAGTTCTTC
cdr3_aa: CASSQSSGLAGRNEQFF

j_call: TRBJ2-3
d_call: NA
v_call: TRBV7-3
clone_size: many
cdr3_length: 12
cdr3_nt: TGTGCCACTCGTCAAGGCAGAGATACGCAGTATTTT
cdr3_aa: CATRQGRDTQYF

j_call: TRBJ2-3
d_call: TRBD2
v_call: TRBV7-2
clone_size: NA
cdr3_length: 18
cdr3_nt: TGTGCCAGCAGCTCAGCGGGACTAGCGGGGGGGCATGGAGATACGCAGTATTTT
cdr3_aa: CASSSAGLAGGHGDTQYF

j_call: TRBJ2-6
d_call: NA
v_call: TRBV6-1
clone_size: many
cdr3_length: 16
cdr3_nt: TGTGCCAGCAGTCCCCGACCGAACTCTGGGGCCAACGTCCTGACTTTC
cdr3_aa: CASSPRPNSGANVLTF

j_call: TRBJ1-6
d_call: TRBD1
v_call: TRBV27
clone_size: many
cdr3_length: 16
cdr3_nt: TGTGCCAGCAGTCTCGGGACAGGGGGCGTCAATTCACCCCTCCACTTT
cdr3_aa: CASSLGTGGVNSPLHF

j_call: TRBJ2-2
d_call: NA
v_call: TRBV29-1
clone_size: NA
cdr3_length: 16
cdr3_nt: TGCAGCGTTGGAGTCTCGGGACGGTCCCAGACCGGGGAGCTGTTCTTT
cdr3_aa: CSVGVSGRSQTGELFF

j_call: TRBJ2-7
d_call: NA
v_call: TRBV6-6
clone_size: few
cdr3_length: 15
cdr3_nt: TGTGCCAGCAGTTACCAGGGACACAGCTCCTACGAGCAGTACTTC
cdr3_aa: CASSYQGHSSYEQYF

j_call: TRBJ1-2
d_call: NA
v_call: TRBV7-2
clone_size: few
cdr3_length: 13
cdr3_nt: TGTGCCAGCAGCTCCGAGGGCCCCGGAGTTTACACCTTC
cdr3_aa: CASSSEGPGVYTF

j_call: TRBJ2-2
d_call: NA
v_call: TRBV2
clone_size: once
cdr3_length: 16
cdr3_nt: TGTGCCAGCAGTGATGACAGCTCTGGAAACACCGGGGAGCTGTTTTTT
cdr3_aa: CASSDDSSGNTGELFF

j_call: TRBJ2-1
d_call: TRBD1
v_call: TRBV9
clone_size: many
cdr3_length: 15
cdr3_nt: TGTGCCAGCAGCGTAGGGACAGGCGGCTACAATGAGCAGTTCTTC
cdr3_aa: CASSVGTGGYNEQFF

j_call: TRBJ1-5
d_call: NA
v_call: TRBV6-8
clone_size: once
cdr3_length: 17
cdr3_nt: TGTGCCAGCAGTCGCGGGCCTGGTATGATTATCAATCAGCCCCAGCATTTT
cdr3_aa: CASSRGPGMIINQPQHF

j_call: TRBJ2-7
d_call: TRBD2
v_call: TRBV11-2
clone_size: NA
cdr3_length: 14
cdr3_nt: TGTGCCAGCAGCCGCCCAGCGGGGCTTTACGAGCAGTACTTC
cdr3_aa: CASSRPAGLYEQYF

j_call: TRBJ1-5
d_call: NA
v_call: TRBV2
clone_size: many
cdr3_length: 13
cdr3_nt: TGTGCCAGCAGGGGGGGGTACGGTCAGCCCCAGCATTTT
cdr3_aa: CASRGGYGQPQHF

j_call: TRBJ1-2
d_call: NA
v_call: TRBV30
clone_size: many
cdr3_length: 11
cdr3_nt: TGTGCCTGGGGGTATAACTATGGCTACACTTTC
cdr3_aa: CAWGYNYGYTF

j_call: TRBJ1-3
d_call: NA
v_call: TRBV5-5
clone_size: many
cdr3_length: 16
cdr3_nt: TGTGCCAGCAGCTTGGCCCTAGGGAAGGCTGGAAACACCATATATTTT
cdr3_aa: CASSLALGKAGNTIYF

j_call: TRBJ1-3
d_call: NA
v_call: TRBV19
clone_size: many
cdr3_length: 16
cdr3_nt: TGTGCCAGTAGTAGACCGGGACTCGGCTCTGGAAACACCATATATTTT
cdr3_aa: CASSRPGLGSGNTIYF

j_call: TRBJ2-1
d_call: NA
v_call: TRBV7-8
clone_size: few
cdr3_length: 14
cdr3_nt: TGTGCCAGCAGCTTAGGGCCCAACACAGATACGCAGTTCTTC
cdr3_aa: CASSLGPNTDTQFF

j_call: TRBJ2-7
d_call: TRBD2
v_call: TRBV6-1
clone_size: many
cdr3_length: 16
cdr3_nt: TGTGCCAGCAGTGAAGCGGGGGGGTGGTCTTCGGACGAGCAGTACTTC
cdr3_aa: CASSEAGGWSSDEQYF

j_call: TRBJ1-2
d_call: TRBD1
v_call: TRBV10-3
clone_size: NA
cdr3_length: 16
cdr3_nt: TGTGCCAGCAGCCCGAGGACAGGGGAATCTAATGATGGCTACACCTTC
cdr3_aa: CASSPRTGESNDGYTF

j_call: TRBJ2-5
d_call: NA
v_call: TRBV7-9
clone_size: NA
cdr3_length: 15
cdr3_nt: TGTGCCGGCAGCTTTACTGGAGAGAAGGCGGAGACCCAGCACTTC
cdr3_aa: CAGSFTGEKAETQHF

j_call: TRBJ2-7
d_call: TRBD1
v_call: TRBV5-4
clone_size: NA
cdr3_length: 14
cdr3_nt: TGTGCCAGCACTGGAGACAGGGCCTCTTACGAGCAGTACTTC
cdr3_aa: CASTGDRASYEQYF

j_call: TRBJ2-1
d_call: TRBD2
v_call: TRBV2
clone_size: many
cdr3_length: 14
cdr3_nt: TGTGCCAGCAGGTACTCGCGGGGGGGAAATGAGCAGTTCTTC
cdr3_aa: CASRYSRGGNEQFF

j_call: TRBJ2-3
d_call: TRBD2
v_call: TRBV27
clone_size: few
cdr3_length: 15
cdr3_nt: TGTGCCAGCAGTTTAAAGGGACTAGCAATAGATACGCAGTATTTT
cdr3_aa: CASSLKGLAIDTQYF